This T cell receptor beta chain emerged from a study of blood T cell repertoires in COVID-19. Germline values: CDR1 MNHEY, CDR2 SVGAGI. The CDR3 consists of 15 residues. V lost 7 bases to trimming and J lost 1 base, with 16 bases between them. The data were produced by immunoSEQ multiplex PCR, yet TCRdb's version contains in-frame clones alone and is incomplete. This sample yields about 350,000 clones, of which 88% are seen a single time; 0.85% to 1.3% belongs to the top ten. Input material: PBMCs or T cells enriched from blood (not recorded which). This sequence was found in a woman aged 25 to 45 who had been exposed to COVID-19. The rearrangement joins TRBV6-5 to TRBJ1-1; possibly TRBD1 for D (5 bases). CDR3 coding DNA: TGTGCCAGCATGGGGGACGGGAGAGGGAACACTGAAGCTTTCTTT. The encoded protein is CASMGDGRGNTEAFF.